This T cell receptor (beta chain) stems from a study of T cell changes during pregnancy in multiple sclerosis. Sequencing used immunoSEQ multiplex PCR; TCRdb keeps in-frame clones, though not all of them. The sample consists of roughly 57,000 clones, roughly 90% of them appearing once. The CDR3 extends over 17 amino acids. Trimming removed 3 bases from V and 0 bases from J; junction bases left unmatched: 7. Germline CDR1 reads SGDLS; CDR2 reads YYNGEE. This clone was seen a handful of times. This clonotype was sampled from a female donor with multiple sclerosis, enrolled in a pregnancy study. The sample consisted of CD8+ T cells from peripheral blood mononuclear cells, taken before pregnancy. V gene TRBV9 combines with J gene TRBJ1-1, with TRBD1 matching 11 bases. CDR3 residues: CASSAGTGGTLNTEAFF. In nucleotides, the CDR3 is TGTGCCAGCAGCGCTGGGACAGGGGGAACCTTGAACACTGAAGCTTTCTTT.